The clone carrying this TCR beta chain was counted ten times or more. This sample stems from a study of T-cell memory formation after mild COVID-19. CDR3 length: 15 amino acids. Trimming took off 5 bases at V and 5 bases at J, with 15 bases between the two ends. CDR1 is SGHVS and CDR2 is FQNEAQ in the germline V gene. TCR alpha and TCR beta cDNA libraries carrying sample barcodes and UMIs were produced by 5'RACE using constant-segment primers. TCRdb re-derived calls from the 5' RACE reads in MiXCR, one entry per CDR3 protein. The sample carries 400,000 to 500,000 distinct CDR3 sequences, over 15% recorded once.

V is TRBV7-8 and J is TRBJ1-4; D unclear. Sequencing was carried out using PBMCs or a T cell subset sorted from them (not recorded which). This receptor was obtained from an adult woman who had mild COVID-19 (a few samples of this study predate the infection). Cell type and time point are not known. CDR3 DNA sequence: TGTGCCAGCAGCCCCCACCTCATCGGGAATGAAAAACTGTTTTTT. This gives the protein CASSPHLIGNEKLFF.